The text below deals with one T cell receptor beta chain. It lacks a known antigen. Base qualities were left out, and no much larger clone turns up one base away. Libraries were made using RT-PCR. Sequencing was carried out with an Illumina HiSeq 2500. Clones were called with MiXCR by TCRdb after fastp trimmed the public reads at Q25, and only in-frame beta chains were retained. Rows with one shared CDR3 protein collapse into an entry with the most common genes and DNA. For this sample there are roughly 700,000 distinct CDR3 sequences; 11% to 15% appear just once. The top ten constitute around 6.5% of the sample. For CDR1 and CDR2, the germline V gene (reference sequence) lists MNHEY and SMNVEV. Taken from cysteine to phenylalanine, the CDR3 has 15 residues. CDR3 DNA only is kept here, 45 bases in frame from base 1. For this chain, trimming is 7 bases at the V end and 6 bases at the J end, and the number of junction bases without a gene match is 10.

The data are from a study of response to subunit inactivated influenza vaccine (dated by TCRdb to the late 2010s). Some background on the complete study: Deep quantitative profiling of the T cell receptor repertoire was used in the study to follow responses to a trivalent subunit inactivated influenza vaccine. What the authors observed across the whole study: The authors proposed that each seasonal influenza vaccination may bring in only a limited number of new T cells.

This receptor was taken from a man in his fifties who received an inactivated influenza vaccine. Donor details come from another sample of the same person, matched by shared clones. The chain joins TRBV27 to TRBJ2-1, with TRBD1 identical over 9 junction bases. Here the sequenced sample was PBMCs from blood, taken 14 days before vaccination. The encoded CDR3 is CASTLGTGTLNEQFF. The nucleotide sequence is TGTGCCAGCACCCTCGGGACAGGGACCCTCAATGAGCAGTTCTTC.